This passage covers 13 T cell receptor beta chains from one sample sequenced in a study of naive and memory T cell subsets (dated by TCRdb to between 2016 and 2019). Their target antigens are unknown. The full study reports these points: A few larger clonotypes were present in naive repertoires, especially CD8 naive repertoires, and these clonotypes were possibly memory cells re-expressing CD45RA.

Library prep was done by UMI-ligation and nested PCR. The instrument was an Illumina MiSeq. The beta constant-region primer consisted of an equimolar mixture of two oligonucleotides that together covered TRBC1 and TRBC2. The ligated cDNA went through four rounds of PCR with nested alpha and beta constant-region primers together with the SP2 primer. TCRdb ran its own pipeline on the public reads, namely fastp trimming at Q25 and MiXCR clone calling, and kept in-frame beta chains. For every CDR3 protein sequence, its rows merge into one entry that carries the most common genes and DNA. The sample includes approximately 140,000 distinct CDR3 sequences, with around 21% observed a single time. The ten largest make up 0.6% to 0.7% of the sample. The sample was naive CD8+ T cells from blood. The cell subset or site label corresponds to: naive T cells, CD45RA high CD27+. All receptors derive from a human donor in good health.

The chain has TRBV28 and TRBJ1-5, with a tentative D call TRBD1 (6 bases). CDR3 length equals 15 residues. Between the trimmed V and J ends, which lost 5 bases and 4 bases, there was a span of 15 bases. In germline, CDR1 is MDHEN, CDR2 SYDVKM. The CDR3 is CASSLGLRGNQPQHF. The CDR3 DNA follows: TGTGCCAGCAGTCTCGGGCTAAGGGGGAATCAGCCCCAGCATTTT.

This chain uses TRBV28 with TRBJ1-2; D gene uncertain. Germline lookup yields CDR1 MDHEN and CDR2 SYDVKM. The CDR3 length is 15 residues. Trimming took 6 bases from V and 1 from J, leaving 15 bases between them. This chain's CDR3 is CASSRLWADNYGYTF. The CDR3 coding sequence is TGTGCCAGCAGCCGATTGTGGGCGGATAACTATGGCTACACCTTC.

DNA for the CDR3: TGTGCCAGCAGTTTACCGCCCCCAGGGGCTGAGCAGTTCTTC. Translated: CASSLPPPGAEQFF. The V gene is TRBV28, the J gene TRBJ2-1, with D possibly matching TRBD1 (6 bases). V was clipped by 2 bases and J by 9 bases, with 14 bases between them. From germline, CDR1 is MDHEN and CDR2 SYDVKM. CDR3 length: 14 amino acids.

This clonotype was seen repeatedly, ten times or more. The chain uses TRBV7-9 and TRBJ1-6; D not certain. This CDR3 has 14 residues. Between the trimmed V and J ends, which lost 3 bases and 9 bases, there was a span of 12 bases. Germline values: CDR1 SEHNR, CDR2 FQNEAQ (reference sequence). DNA of the CDR3: TGTGCCAGCAGCTTTAAGGACCGAAGTTCACCCCTCCACTTT. This gives the protein CASSFKDRSSPLHF.

This chain links TRBV27 with TRBJ2-3; TRBD2 aligns across 11 bases. Trimming took 5 bases from V and 3 from J; bases not matched to a gene: 10. The CDR3 runs 17 residues. Germline CDR1 MNHEY, CDR2 SMNVEV (reference sequence). DNA of the CDR3: TGTGCCAGCAGTCCGGACTTACTAGCGGGAGTAACAGATACGCAGTATTTT. It encodes CASSPDLLAGVTDTQYF.

Only a few counts were recorded for this clonotype. V is TRBV28 and J is TRBJ2-5, with D perhaps assigned TRBD1 or TRBD2 (5 bases each). With 6 bases removed from V and 2 bases from J, the gap between germline ends came to 7 bases. Germline V lookup: CDR1 MDHEN, CDR2 SYDVKM. This CDR3 has 12 residues. CDR3 nucleotides: TGTGCCAGCAGCTGGGGGCAAGAGACCCAGTACTTC. Its protein product is CASSWGQETQYF. Full variable domain (missing parts from reference TRBV28 and TRBJ2-5): DVKVTQSSRYLVKRTGEKVFLECVQDMDHENMFWYRQDPGLGLRLIYFSYDVKMKEKGDIPEGYSVSREKKERFSLILESASTNQTSMYLCASSWGQETQYFGPGTRLLVL.

This sequence joins TRBV7-9 and TRBJ2-1; D is undetermined. The germline V and J ends were trimmed by 1 base and 10 bases, with 11 bases remaining between them. Germline lookup yields CDR1 SEHNR and CDR2 FQNEAQ (reference sequence). This CDR3 is 13 amino acids long. CDR3 region: CASSLVLSEEQFF. CDR3 bases: TGTGCCAGCAGCTTAGTCCTAAGCGAAGAGCAGTTCTTC.

The chain couples TRBV7-9 to TRBJ1-4; a weak D match, TRBD1 (5 bases). There are 18 residues in the CDR3. Trimming left V 10 bases short and J 10 bases short, with 34 bases between. Germline V CDR1 and CDR2: SEHNR, FQNEAQ (reference sequence). CDR3 region: CATTLTPRGTEDDGKLFF. The DNA for the CDR3 is TGTGCCACTACACTTACACCTCGGGGGACCGAGGACGATGGAAAACTGTTTTTT.

J is TRBJ2-3 and V is TRBV13; 10 bases align to TRBD2. This CDR3 has 16 residues. CDR1 is PRHDT and CDR2 is FYEKMQ in the germline V gene (reference sequence). J lost 2 bases, V lost 6 bases, and 8 bases had no gene match. CDR3 bases: TGTGCCAGCAGGAGGGAGACTAGCGGGCTCACAGATACGCAGTATTTT. This sequence encodes CASRRETSGLTDTQYF. The whole variable domain, remainder taken from reference TRBV13 and TRBJ2-3, is AAGVIQSPRHLIKEKRETATLKCYPIPRHDTVYWYQQGPGQDPQFLISFYEKMQSDKGSIPDRFSAQQFSDYHSELNMSSLELGDSALYFCASRRETSGLTDTQYFGPGTRLTVL.

DNA of the CDR3: TGCAGTGCTAGAGATTCCTGGGCTAGCGGGACAGATCAAGAGACCCAGTACTTC. Its translation is CSARDSWASGTDQETQYF. The chain joins TRBV20-1 to TRBJ2-5; 9 positions match TRBD2. Germline loops: CDR1 DFQATT, CDR2 SNEGSKA (reference sequence). V trimming: 0 bases; J trimming: 2 bases; junction bases outside the gene matches: 13. The CDR3 totals 18 residues.

In its sample, this clonotype was seen a few times. The rearrangement uses TRBV16 and TRBJ1-5; D gene uncertain. The CDR3 consists of 14 residues. The germline CDR1 and CDR2 sequences are KGHSY and FQNENV. Trimming took 4 bases from V and 4 from J, leaving 11 bases between them. CDR3 amino acids: CASSPGTTNQPQHF. The CDR3 coding sequence is TGTGCCAGCAGCCCAGGTACGACTAATCAGCCCCAGCATTTT.

In this sample, this clonotype turned up a few times. This chain's CDR3 is CASSEAVPNYGYTF. CDR3 nucleotide sequence: TGTGCCAGCAGTGAAGCAGTTCCTAACTATGGCTACACCTTC. This chain links TRBV6-1 with TRBJ1-2; D is unclear. The CDR3 length is 14 residues. V lost 0 bases, J lost 0 bases, and 5 bases lay in between. Germline-derived CDR1 and CDR2 are MNHNS and SASEGT.

V gene TRBV20-1 combines with J gene TRBJ2-5, with 9 bases matching TRBD2. This CDR3 contains 11 residues. Germline CDR1 DFQATT, CDR2 SNEGSKA (reference sequence). Trimming at V came to 8 bases and at J to 5 bases, leaving 3 bases not matched to a gene. The CDR3 protein is CSLAGAETQYF. DNA of the CDR3: TGCAGTTTAGCGGGAGCGGAGACCCAGTACTTC.